The 8 T cell receptor beta chains below all came from one sample that was sequenced in a study of T cells in Graves' hyperthyroidism and ophthalmopathy. Amplified TCR beta CDR3 regions derived from RNA transcripts. Primed by the HTBI set, a first-round RT-PCR was run on the TCR CDR3. Each CDR3 protein is one row after TCRdb ran MiXCR on the multiplex PCR reads. Of fewer than 450,000 distinct CDR3 sequences listed, about 18% are singletons. Sequenced sample: blood. These receptors were collected from a woman aged 30 to 39 with Graves' hyperthyroidism that later progressed to Graves' ophthalmopathy.

This clonotype showed up just once. V gene TRBV13 combines with J gene TRBJ1-5; weak D call: TRBD1 (5 bases). From germline, CDR1 is PRHDT and CDR2 FYEKMQ (reference sequence). V lost 5 bases and J 2 bases, leaving 16 bases between the germline ends. This CDR3 contains 16 residues. CDR3 coding DNA: TGTGCCAGCAGCCTGGGCGGGGGGAAAGGCAATCAGCCCCAGCATTTT. This encodes CASSLGGGKGNQPQHF.

The chain is built from TRBV6-1 and TRBJ1-5, with 10 positions matching TRBD1. Germline V lookup: CDR1 MNHNS, CDR2 SASEGT. This CDR3 is built from 15 residues. V trimming: 6 bases; J trimming: 7 bases; junction bases outside the gene matches: 9. CDR3 DNA sequence: TGTGCCAGCAGACCCGGGACAGGGGTTCGGCAGCCCCAGCATTTT. Its translation is CASRPGTGVRQPQHF.

This clonotype has at least ten counts. This chain joins TRBV2 and TRBJ1-2; possibly TRBD1 for D (6 bases). The CDR3 totals 16 residues. The germline V and J ends were trimmed by 7 bases and 12 bases, with 30 bases remaining between them. CDR1 and CDR2 from the germline V gene are SNHLY and FYNNEI. The DNA for the CDR3 is TGTGCCAGCAATCCAAGTACTCAGGGGTCCCGAGGAGACAACACCTTC. Translated: CASNPSTQGSRGDNTF.

This clonotype was observed many times. This chain uses TRBV28 with TRBJ1-1; D unclear. CDR1 is MDHEN, CDR2 SYDVKM, per germline. This CDR3 region has 15 residues. V gave up 2 bases and J gave up 2 bases, with 12 bases separating them. The DNA for the CDR3 is TGTGCCAGCAGTTTACCCCCTCTCTCTAACACTGAAGCTTTCTTT. This gives the protein CASSLPPLSNTEAFF.

This clonotype was picked up many times. V is TRBV5-1 and J is TRBJ2-1; D is uncertain. The CDR3 extends over 15 amino acids. Trimming took 0 bases from V and 5 from J, leaving 12 bases between them. The germline CDR1 and CDR2 sequences are SGHRS and YFSETQ. CDR3 sequence (DNA): TGCGCCAGCAGCTTGGCGAGCGTCAGTCACAATGAGCAGTTCTTC. It encodes CASSLASVSHNEQFF. The variable domain in full, with the rest retrieved from reference TRBV5-1 and TRBJ2-1, is KAGVTQTPRYLIKTRGQQVTLSCSPISGHRSVSWYQQTPGQGLQFLFEYFSETQRNKGNFPGRFSGRQFSNSRSEMNVSTLELGDSALYLCASSLASVSHNEQFFGPGTRLTVL.

This clonotype has a handful of counts. The chain joins TRBV11-2 to TRBJ2-5; D ambiguous. Germline V lookup: CDR1 SGHAT, CDR2 FQNNGV. This CDR3 has 14 amino acids. V lost 0 bases and J lost 3, with 8 bases in between. CDR3 loop: CASSLELVEETQYF. The DNA of the CDR3 is TGTGCCAGCAGCTTAGAGCTAGTTGAAGAGACCCAGTACTTC.

V usage is TRBV10-3 and J usage is TRBJ1-5; no clear D gene. V gave up 0 bases and J gave up 4 bases, with 4 bases separating them. Germline V gives CDR1 ENHRY, CDR2 SYGVKD. CDR3 length: 13 residues. This CDR3 reads CAISESTNQPQHF. In nucleotides, the CDR3 is TGTGCCATCAGTGAGTCTACAAATCAGCCCCAGCATTTT.

This clonotype occurred a few times. The chain has TRBV27 and TRBJ1-2; 8 bases agree with TRBD1. This CDR3 comprises 14 residues. With 2 bases clipped from V and 8 bases from J, the junction kept 7 bases outside the gene matches. CDR1 and CDR2 from the germline V gene are MNHEY and SMNVEV (reference sequence). CDR3 region: CASSLRQGAFGYTF. DNA for the CDR3: TGTGCCAGCAGTTTAAGGCAGGGGGCGTTCGGCTACACCTTC.